This passage covers 3 T cell receptor beta chains from one sample sequenced in a study of OX40 agonist ivuxolimab in advanced cancers. Libraries were made using the immunoSEQ multiplex PCR assay. Here the immuneACCESS table is served through TCRdb, limited to in-frame sequences with V and J called. Missing clones are a known gap in these copies; in checked studies unresolved V genes cover under half, and the rest lacks a known reason. The sample table records about 36,000 clones; 88% of these occur just once. The ten largest account for 4% of the sample. Source: CD4+ or CD8+ T cells sorted from blood, taken in a trial of the OX40 agonist ivuxolimab. These receptors came from an adult with an advanced solid tumor such as melanoma, head and neck, liver or kidney cancer.

The V and J genes are TRBV27 and TRBJ1-1; no clear D. V lost 3 bases to trimming and J lost 4 bases, with 12 bases between them. Per the germline V gene, CDR1 is MNHEY and CDR2 is SMNVEV (reference sequence). The CDR3 covers 14 residues. The CDR3: CASSLLGLTTEAFF. The CDR3 DNA is TGTGCCAGCAGTTTGTTGGGGTTGACCACTGAAGCTTTCTTT.

V gene TRBV7-9 combines with J gene TRBJ2-7, with 9 bases lining up with TRBD1. CDR3 length: 14 amino acids. The J segment lost 3 bases and the V segment lost 10 bases, leaving 10 bases of the junction unmatched. Germline assignment: CDR1 SEHNR and CDR2 FQNEAQ (reference sequence). CDR3 coding DNA: TGTGCCATCGCGCCGGGACAGGGAAACTACGAGCAGTACTTC. Translation gives CAIAPGQGNYEQYF.

The chain uses TRBV9 and TRBJ1-3; 8 nucleotides match TRBD1. CDR3 length: 13 residues. J lost 6 bases, V lost 3 bases, and 2 bases had no gene match. Germline CDR1 is SGDLS and CDR2 is YYNGEE. The DNA for the CDR3 is TGTGCCAGCAGCGCGGACAGGGTAAACACCATATATTTT. Protein: CASSADRVNTIYF.